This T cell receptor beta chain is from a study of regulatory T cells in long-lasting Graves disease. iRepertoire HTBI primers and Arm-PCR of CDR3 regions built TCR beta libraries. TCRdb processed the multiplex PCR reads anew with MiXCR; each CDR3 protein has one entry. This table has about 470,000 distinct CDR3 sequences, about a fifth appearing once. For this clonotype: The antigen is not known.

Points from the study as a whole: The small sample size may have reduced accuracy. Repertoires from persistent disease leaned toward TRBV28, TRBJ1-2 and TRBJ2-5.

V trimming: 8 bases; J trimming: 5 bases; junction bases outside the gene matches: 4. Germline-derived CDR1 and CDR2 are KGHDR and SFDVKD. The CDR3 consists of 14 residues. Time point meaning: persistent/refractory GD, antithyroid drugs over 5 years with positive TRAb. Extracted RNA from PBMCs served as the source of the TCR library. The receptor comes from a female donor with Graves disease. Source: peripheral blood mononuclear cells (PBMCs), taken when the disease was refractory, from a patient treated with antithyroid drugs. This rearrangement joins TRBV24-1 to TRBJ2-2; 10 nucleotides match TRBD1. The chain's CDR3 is CATMGTGETGELFF. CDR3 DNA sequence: TGTGCCACCATGGGGACAGGGGAGACCGGGGAGCTGTTTTTT.